The 18 T cell receptor beta chains reported below all come from one sample, sequenced in a study of early T cells in non-severe SARS-CoV-2 infection. TCRdb reprocessed the 5' RACE reads via MiXCR and lists one record per CDR3 protein. The top ten clones hold 2.9% of a sample with tens of thousands of distinct CDR3 sequences, around 10% of them seen once. The sample consisted of whole blood, taken at baseline. The receptors were gathered from an adult who was a healthcare worker with PCR-confirmed SARS-CoV-2 infection or an uninfected control (not recorded which).

The chain has TRBV3-1 and TRBJ1-2; the match to TRBD1 covers 9 bases. Germline lookup yields CDR1 LGHDT and CDR2 YNNKEL (reference sequence). V lost 3 bases to trimming and J lost 3 bases; unmatched junction nucleotides: 8. This CDR3 is 16 amino acids long. CDR3 bases: TGTGCCAGCAGCCAGTCCCTGGGACAGGGACACTATGGCTACACCTTC. It specifies CASSQSLGQGHYGYTF.

This clonotype was detected a few times. The chain links TRBV29-1 to TRBJ2-7; 10 bases fit TRBD1. With 4 bases clipped from V and 5 bases from J, the junction kept 2 bases outside the gene matches. Germline loops: CDR1 SQVTM, CDR2 ANQGSEA. This CDR3 comprises 12 residues. The CDR3 loop is CSVGDRGHEQYF. The CDR3 region has the DNA TGCAGCGTTGGGGACAGGGGCCACGAGCAGTACTTC.

This clonotype was seen more than once but under ten times. The CDR3 loop reads CASSVAAIGTQYF. As DNA, the CDR3 is TGTGCCAGTAGTGTCGCCGCTATAGGTACCCAGTACTTC. The gene calls are TRBV19 and TRBJ2-5, with D unresolved. Between the trimmed V and J ends, which lost 5 bases and 8 bases, there was a span of 15 bases. Germline-derived CDR1 and CDR2 are LNHDA and SQIVND (reference sequence). CDR3 length equals 13 residues. Full variable domain (missing parts from reference TRBV19 and TRBJ2-5): DGGITQSPKYLFRKEGQNVTLSCEQNLNHDAMYWYRQDPGQGLRLIYYSQIVNDFQKGDIAEGYSVSREKKESFPLTVTSAQKNPTAFYLCASSVAAIGTQYFGPGTRLLVL.

This clonotype came up a few times. This chain links TRBV20-1 with TRBJ2-5; D unclear. V lost 4 bases, J lost 2 bases, and 14 bases lay in between. The V gene's germline CDR1 is DFQATT and CDR2 SNEGSKA (reference sequence). The CDR3 loop spans 14 amino acids. CDR3 residues: CSAKGPLGQETQYF. CDR3 DNA: TGCAGTGCTAAGGGCCCCTTGGGGCAAGAGACCCAGTACTTC.

This clonotype turned up a few times. The chain combines TRBV10-1 with TRBJ2-5; D gene uncertain. V was pared by 10 bases and J by 4 bases, with 7 bases between. CDR3 length: 10 residues. Germline V gene data show CDR1 as WNHNN and CDR2 as SYGVQD (reference sequence). The CDR3: CANLRETQYF. The CDR3 DNA sequence: TGCGCCAACCTTCGAGAGACCCAGTACTTC.

This sequence joins TRBV19 and TRBJ1-6, with a possible D match to TRBD1 (5 bases). The CDR3 contains 14 residues. V was shortened by 5 bases and J by 8 bases, with 13 bases between the two germline ends. Germline CDR1 and CDR2: LNHDA and SQIVND (reference sequence). CDR3 loop: CASSPGPWDSPLHF. The CDR3 region has the DNA TGTGCCAGTAGTCCGGGGCCGTGGGATTCACCCCTCCACTTT.

This clonotype was detected a few times. The chain employs TRBV6-1 and TRBJ1-1; maybe TRBD1 (6 bases). The germline V gene encodes CDR1 MNHNS and CDR2 SASEGT. The V and J ends lost 11 bases and 0 bases respectively, with 19 bases between them. The length of the CDR3 is 15 residues. In DNA, the CDR3 is TGTGCCGCCAACAGGGATTTAGGCATGAACACTGAAGCTTTCTTT. Translating it yields CAANRDLGMNTEAFF.

This clonotype was detected a few times. The gene calls are TRBV11-2 and TRBJ2-1; perhaps TRBD2 as D (6 bases). From germline, CDR1 is SGHAT and CDR2 FQNNGV. The CDR3 is 12 residues long. With 5 bases removed from V and 9 bases from J, the gap between germline ends came to 11 bases. The chain's CDR3 is CASSHRGTEQFF. CDR3 coding DNA: TGTGCCAGCAGCCACCGGGGGACTGAGCAGTTCTTC.

This clonotype occurred many times. J is TRBJ2-7 and V is TRBV20-1, with TRBD2 matching over 9 bases. Germline V CDR1 and CDR2: DFQATT, SNEGSKA (reference sequence). V gave up 5 bases and J gave up 7 bases; unmatched junction bases: 15. This CDR3 contains 15 residues. The CDR3: CSAHVASGASREQYF. In DNA, the CDR3 is TGCAGTGCTCATGTTGCTAGCGGGGCATCCAGGGAGCAGTACTTC.

This clonotype was picked up a small number of times. The V gene is TRBV3-2, the J gene TRBJ1-2. TRBV3-2 is a listed pseudogene. The CDR3 has 16 residues. DNA for the CDR3: TGTGCCAGCAGCCATCGCGACACGAGAACAGACTATGGCTACACCTTC. Its protein is CASSHRDTRTDYGYTF.

This chain uses TRBV27 with TRBJ1-3; weak D call: TRBD1 (5 bases). The V end was cut by 9 bases, the J end by 3 bases, with 15 bases between. Germline CDR1 reads MNHEY; CDR2 reads SMNVEV (reference sequence). The CDR3 loop spans 14 amino acids. Here the CDR3 DNA reads TGTGCCAGGATTGGGGCCATCTGTGGAAACACCATATATTTT. As protein: CARIGAICGNTIYF.

This clonotype was observed a few times. The rearrangement links TRBV5-1 to TRBJ1-4, with D perhaps matching TRBD1 (5 bases). Germline CDR1 is SGHRS and CDR2 is YFSETQ. V was cut by 1 base and J by 6 bases, with 19 bases left in between. The CDR3 consists of 17 residues. CDR3 nucleotide sequence: TGCGCCAGCAGCTTGCCATCGGGGGACCCGAGGGATGAAAAACTGTTTTTT. Translation gives CASSLPSGDPRDEKLFF.

The rearrangement joins TRBV7-9 to TRBJ2-3; 7 nucleotides align to TRBD1. The germline gives CDR1 SEHNR, CDR2 FQNEAQ (reference sequence). Germline trimming cut 8 bases from V and 1 base from J; bases unmatched to any gene: 3. CDR3 length equals 13 residues. CDR3: CASSQGGTDTQYF. CDR3 coding DNA: TGTGCCAGCTCCCAGGGGGGCACAGATACGCAGTATTTT.

This clonotype was found a few times. The chain carries TRBV19 and TRBJ2-1, with TRBD2 as a possible D gene (7 bases). Germline V gene lookup returns CDR1 LNHDA and CDR2 SQIVND (reference sequence). The CDR3 loop spans 15 amino acids. With 4 bases removed from V and 7 bases from J, the gap between germline ends came to 17 bases. The DNA of the CDR3 is TGTGCCAGTAGTACCCCCGGGGGGCGCGTTAATGAGCAGTTCTTC. Translating it yields CASSTPGGRVNEQFF.

This clonotype showed up many times. The CDR3 loop reads CSASWIRAEGLAGADTQYF. In DNA, the CDR3 is TGCAGTGCTAGCTGGATCCGAGCCGAGGGACTAGCGGGCGCAGATACGCAGTATTTT. This chain links TRBV20-1 with TRBJ2-3; 12 nucleotides match TRBD2. Germline V gene data show CDR1 as DFQATT and CDR2 as SNEGSKA (reference sequence). There are 19 residues in the CDR3. J gave up 4 bases and V 3 bases, and 17 bases lay outside the gene matches.

There are many counts of this clonotype. The chain employs TRBV9 and TRBJ2-1; tentative D call: TRBD1 (5 bases). Trimming took off 0 bases at V and 6 bases at J, with 7 bases between the two ends. The CDR3 has 13 residues. Per germline, CDR1 SGDLS and CDR2 YYNGEE. The CDR3 loop is CASSVAQANEQFF. In DNA form, the CDR3 reads TGTGCCAGCAGCGTAGCACAGGCCAATGAGCAGTTCTTC.

V usage is TRBV10-2 and J usage is TRBJ2-2, with 10 bases lining up with TRBD2. Germline CDR1 and CDR2: WSHSY and SAAADI. The CDR3 contains 15 residues. Losses at the gene ends were 7 bases for V and 4 bases for J; bases not matched to a gene: 6. The CDR3 loop reads CASTTAGGPTGELFF. The CDR3 region has the DNA TGCGCCAGCACGACAGCGGGGGGGCCCACCGGGGAGCTGTTTTTT.

V and J are TRBV7-8 and TRBJ1-3; D is possibly TRBD1 (6 bases). CDR3 length equals 14 residues. The germline CDR1 and CDR2 sequences are SGHVS and FQNEAQ. The ends were cut back, 5 bases at V and 4 bases at J, with 12 bases in the middle. CDR3 DNA sequence: TGTGCCAGCAGCCCCGGGACACGAGGAAACACCATATATTTT. Protein product: CASSPGTRGNTIYF.